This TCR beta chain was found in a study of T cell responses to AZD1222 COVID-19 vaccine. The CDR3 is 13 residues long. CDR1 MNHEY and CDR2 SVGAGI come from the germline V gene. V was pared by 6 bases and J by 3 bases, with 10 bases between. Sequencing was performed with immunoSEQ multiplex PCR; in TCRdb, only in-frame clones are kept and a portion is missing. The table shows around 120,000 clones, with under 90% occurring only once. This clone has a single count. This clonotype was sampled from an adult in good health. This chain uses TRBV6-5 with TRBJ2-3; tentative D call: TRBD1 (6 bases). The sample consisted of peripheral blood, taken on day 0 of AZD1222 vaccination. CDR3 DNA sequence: TGTGCCAGCAGGATGACAGGAACAGATACGCAGTATTTT. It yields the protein CASRMTGTDTQYF.